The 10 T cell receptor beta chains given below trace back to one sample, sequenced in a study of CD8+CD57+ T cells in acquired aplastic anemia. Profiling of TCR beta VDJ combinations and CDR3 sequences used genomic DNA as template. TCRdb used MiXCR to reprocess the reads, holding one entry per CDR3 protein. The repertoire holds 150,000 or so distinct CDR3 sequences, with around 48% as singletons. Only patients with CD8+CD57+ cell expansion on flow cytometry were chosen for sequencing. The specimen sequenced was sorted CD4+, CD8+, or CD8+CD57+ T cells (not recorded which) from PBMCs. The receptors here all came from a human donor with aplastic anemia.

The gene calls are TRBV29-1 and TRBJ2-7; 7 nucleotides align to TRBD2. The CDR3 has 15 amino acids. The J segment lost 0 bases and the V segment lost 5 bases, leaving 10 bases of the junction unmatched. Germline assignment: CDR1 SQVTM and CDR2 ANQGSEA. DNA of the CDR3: TGCAGCGTTTGGACTAACGGGAGGTCCTCCTACGAGCAGTACTTC. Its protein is CSVWTNGRSSYEQYF.

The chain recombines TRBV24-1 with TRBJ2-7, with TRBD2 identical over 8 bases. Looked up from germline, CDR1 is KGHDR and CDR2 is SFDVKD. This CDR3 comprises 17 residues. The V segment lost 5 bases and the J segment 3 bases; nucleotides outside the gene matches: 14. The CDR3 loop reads CATSGGGPQLKGYEQYF. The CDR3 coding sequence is TGTGCCACCAGTGGCGGGGGGCCCCAACTAAAGGGCTACGAGCAGTACTTC.

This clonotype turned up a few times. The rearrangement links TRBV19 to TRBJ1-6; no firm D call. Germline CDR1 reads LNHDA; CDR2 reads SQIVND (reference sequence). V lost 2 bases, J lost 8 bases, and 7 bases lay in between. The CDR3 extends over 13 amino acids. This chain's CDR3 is CASSINGDSPLHF. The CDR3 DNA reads TGTGCCAGTAGTATAAACGGCGATTCACCCCTCCACTTT.

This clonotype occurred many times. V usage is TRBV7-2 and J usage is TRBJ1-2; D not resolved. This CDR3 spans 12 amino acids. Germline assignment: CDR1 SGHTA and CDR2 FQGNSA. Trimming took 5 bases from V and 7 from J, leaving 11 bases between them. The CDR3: CASSPPAGGYTF. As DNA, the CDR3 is TGTGCCAGCAGCCCCCCGGCGGGTGGCTACACCTTC.

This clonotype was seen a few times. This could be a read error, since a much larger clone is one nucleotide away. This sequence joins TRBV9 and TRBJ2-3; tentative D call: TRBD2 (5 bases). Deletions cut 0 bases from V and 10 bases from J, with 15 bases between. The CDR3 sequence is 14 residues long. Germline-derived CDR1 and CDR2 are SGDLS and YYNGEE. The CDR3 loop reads CASSVGLALDAQYF. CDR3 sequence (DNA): TGTGCCAGCAGCGTAGGGCTAGCATTGGATGCGCAGTATTTT.

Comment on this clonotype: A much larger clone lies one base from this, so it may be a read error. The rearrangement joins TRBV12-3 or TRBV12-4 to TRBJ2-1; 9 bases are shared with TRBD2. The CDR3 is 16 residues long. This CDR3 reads CASSARGAGGYNELFF. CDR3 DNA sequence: TGTGCCAGCAGTGCCCGAGGAGCGGGGGGCTACAATGAGCTGTTCTTC.

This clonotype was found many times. CDR3 loop: CASSLHNYYGYTF. The CDR3 DNA reads as TGTGCCAGCAGCTTACACAACTACTATGGCTACACCTTC. This chain uses TRBV2 with TRBJ1-2; D is undetermined. CDR1 and CDR2 (germline): SNHLY, FYNNEI. V was pared by 6 bases and J by 3 bases, with 11 bases between. CDR3 size: 13 residues.

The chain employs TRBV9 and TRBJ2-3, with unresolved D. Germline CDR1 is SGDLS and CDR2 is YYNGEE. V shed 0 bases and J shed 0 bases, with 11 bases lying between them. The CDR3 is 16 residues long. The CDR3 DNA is TGTGCCAGCAGCGTAGATCCAAGTCCTAGCACAGATACGCAGTATTTT. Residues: CASSVDPSPSTDTQYF.

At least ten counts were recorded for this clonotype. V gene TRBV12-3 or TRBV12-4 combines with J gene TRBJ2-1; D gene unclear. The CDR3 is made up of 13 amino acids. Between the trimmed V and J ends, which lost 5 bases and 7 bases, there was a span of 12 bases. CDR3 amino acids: CASSPISWNEQFF. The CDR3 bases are TGTGCCAGCAGTCCCATATCGTGGAATGAGCAGTTCTTC.

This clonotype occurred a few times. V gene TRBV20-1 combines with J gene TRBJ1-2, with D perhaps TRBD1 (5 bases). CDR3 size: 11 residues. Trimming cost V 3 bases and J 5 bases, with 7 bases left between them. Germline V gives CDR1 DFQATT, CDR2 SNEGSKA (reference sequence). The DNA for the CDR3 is TGCAGTGCTAGTGCAGGGTATGGCTACACCTTC. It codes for CSASAGYGYTF.